The 10 T cell receptor beta chains below come from one sample, sequenced in a study of long-term antiretroviral therapy in people with HIV. It was version v3.0 of the immunoSEQ assay that was run at survey level. The protocol was immunoSEQ multiplex PCR, while the TCRdb copy is restricted to in-frame clones and leaves out a portion. The repertoire holds roughly 5,000 clones, with roughly 73% as singletons. Sequencing was performed on unsorted PBMCs, taken 1.8 years before starting antiretroviral therapy. These receptors all come from a man aged 40-49 years with HIV.

V gene TRBV2 combines with J gene TRBJ2-7; D is ambiguous. The V end was cut by 8 bases, the J end by 5 bases, with 10 bases between. Looked up from germline, CDR1 is SNHLY and CDR2 is FYNNEI. The CDR3 extends over 11 amino acids. The CDR3 reads CASYGIHEQYF. CDR3 coding DNA: TGTGCCAGCTACGGAATCCACGAGCAGTACTTC.

This clone has just one count. The rearrangement joins TRBV29-1 to TRBJ1-1; D might be TRBD1 (5 bases). V was clipped by 7 bases and J by 5 bases, with 20 bases between them. There are 14 residues in the CDR3. Per the germline V gene, CDR1 is SQVTM and CDR2 is ANQGSEA. CDR3 loop: CSARRGRGETEAFF. The CDR3 coding sequence is TGCAGCGCTCGAAGGGGACGGGGGGAAACTGAAGCTTTCTTT.

The V and J genes are TRBV11-2 and TRBJ2-2; possibly TRBD2 for D (5 bases). Germline V gene sequence: CDR1 SGHAT, CDR2 FQNNGV. The CDR3 runs 15 residues. Between the trimmed V and J ends, which lost 4 bases and 3 bases, there was a span of 12 bases. This chain's CDR3 is CASSSLGVDTGELFF. The CDR3 DNA reads TGTGCCAGCAGCTCACTCGGGGTAGACACCGGGGAGCTGTTTTTT.

This chain connects TRBV5-1 to TRBJ2-7; 8 bases match TRBD1. Germline values: CDR1 SGHRS, CDR2 YFSETQ. The CDR3 length is 15 residues. The trim removed 3 bases at V and 2 bases at J, leaving 7 bases unmatched. Here the CDR3 DNA reads TGCGCCAGCAGCTGGGGGGACAGGAGCACCTACGAGCAGTACTTC. Translation: CASSWGDRSTYEQYF.

This clone was seen a few times. This rearrangement joins TRBV4-2 to TRBJ1-5; D remains unclear. CDR1 and CDR2 from the germline V gene are LGHNA and YNFKEQ. The CDR3 loop spans 14 amino acids. The V and J ends lost 4 bases and 4 bases respectively, with 11 bases between them. The chain's CDR3 is CASSLAEFNQPQHF. In DNA form, the CDR3 reads TGTGCCAGCAGCCTAGCAGAGTTTAATCAGCCCCAGCATTTT.

The rearrangement joins TRBV14 to TRBJ2-3; a possible D gene is TRBD2 (6 bases). The CDR3 length is 14 residues. Germline V CDR1 and CDR2: SGHDN, FVKESK. Deletions cut 2 bases from V and 6 bases from J, with 12 bases between. This CDR3 reads CASSQPTRRDTQYF. The DNA of the CDR3 is TGTGCCAGCAGCCAACCGACTAGGCGGGATACGCAGTATTTT. Variable domain in full (rest from reference TRBV14 and TRBJ2-3): EAGVTQFPSHSVIEKGQTVTLRCDPISGHDNLYWYRRVMGKEIKFLLHFVKESKQDESGMPNNRFLAERTGGTYSTLKVQPAELEDSGVYFCASSQPTRRDTQYFGPGTRLTVL.

This clone is deemed large. The V call is TRBV6-4, the J call TRBJ2-2, with unresolved D. Germline V lookup: CDR1 MRHNA, CDR2 SNTAGT. The CDR3 runs 13 residues. Trimming took 2 bases from V and 4 from J, leaving 5 bases between them. The CDR3 nucleotides read TGTGCCAGCAGTGACACAACCACCGGGGAGCTGTTTTTT. Its translation: CASSDTTTGELFF.

The rearrangement links TRBV9 to TRBJ2-1; D is unresolved. Germline V lookup: CDR1 SGDLS, CDR2 YYNGEE. The germline V and J ends were trimmed by 1 base and 6 bases, with 8 bases remaining between them. The CDR3 spans 13 residues. For the CDR3, the DNA is TGTGCCAGCAGCGTATGGCAGAGCAATGAGCAGTTCTTC. Translated, it gives CASSVWQSNEQFF.

The gene calls are TRBV11-3 and TRBJ2-7, with D possibly called TRBD1 or TRBD2 (5 bases each). V gave up 4 bases and J gave up 0 bases, with 16 bases separating them. Germline V gene data show CDR1 as SGHNT and CDR2 as YENEEA. This CDR3 is 16 amino acids long. CDR3 nucleotide sequence: TGTGCCAGCAGCTCCCACCCCGGGGCGCTCTCCTACGAGCAGTACTTC. Translating it yields CASSSHPGALSYEQYF.

This clone was detected only a few times. CDR3 DNA sequence: TGTGCCAGCAGGGCCAGTTCGGGCTACGAGCAGTACTTC. Residues: CASRASSGYEQYF. The V call is TRBV7-3, the J call TRBJ2-7, with D hard to call. V lost 6 bases and J 3 bases, leaving 12 bases between the germline ends. This CDR3 spans 13 amino acids. CDR1 is SGHTA and CDR2 is FQGTGA in the germline V gene.